Following are 15 T cell receptor beta chains from one sample sequenced in a study of CD8 T cells in Susac syndrome. Random hexamers were used to reverse transcribe roughly 0.45 to 1 ug of RNA. TCRdb re-called the immunoSEQ multiplex PCR reads with MiXCR, one entry per CDR3 protein. The repertoire consists of 56,000 or so distinct CDR3 sequences, with around 93% occurring once and the leading ten covering roughly 0.8%. The sequenced sample consisted of CD8+ T cells from PBMCs. These receptors all stem from a human donor with Susac syndrome.

The V and J genes are TRBV12-3 or TRBV12-4 and TRBJ2-5; 10 nucleotides align to TRBD1. There are 15 residues in the CDR3. V was pared by 6 bases and J by 1 base, with 5 bases of the junction left unmatched. CDR3 loop: CASRPGQGFQETQYF. The CDR3 DNA reads TGTGCCAGCAGACCGGGACAGGGGTTCCAAGAGACCCAGTACTTC.

The chain couples TRBV7-9 to TRBJ1-1; no firm D call. CDR1 and CDR2 (germline): SEHNR, FQNEAQ (reference sequence). Deletions cut 7 bases from V and 1 base from J, with 13 bases between. The CDR3 extends over 14 amino acids. The CDR3 DNA reads TGTGCCAGCACATTTGCCCCGGCGAACACTGAAGCTTTCTTT. Its protein is CASTFAPANTEAFF.

CDR3 sequence: CSARGLAGSYNEQFF. CDR3 nucleotides: TGCAGTGCTAGAGGCCTAGCGGGGAGCTACAATGAGCAGTTCTTC. The chain employs TRBV20-1 and TRBJ2-1, with 9 bases aligning to TRBD2. Germline V gene data show CDR1 as DFQATT and CDR2 as SNEGSKA (reference sequence). The ends lost 1 base at V and 3 bases at J; junction bases unmatched: 4. There are 15 residues in the CDR3.

The CDR3 sequence: CSVPDRGATTTPVYTF. In DNA, the CDR3 is TGCAGCGTTCCTGACAGGGGGGCTACGACGACTCCTGTCTACACCTTC. The genes are TRBV29-1 and TRBJ1-2, with 9 bases lining up with TRBD1. Germline CDR1 SQVTM, CDR2 ANQGSEA. The CDR3 covers 16 residues. The ends lost 5 bases at V and 10 bases at J; junction bases unmatched: 20. The complete variable domain, with remaining parts taken from reference TRBV29-1 and TRBJ1-2, reads SAVISQKPSRDICQRGTSLTIQCQVDSQVTMMFWYRQQPGQSLTLIATANQGSEATYESGFVIDKFPISRPNLTFSTLTVSNMSPEDSSIYLCSVPDRGATTTPVYTFGSGTRLTVV.

The gene calls are TRBV20-1 and TRBJ2-7; no definite D call. Germline V gene lookup returns CDR1 DFQATT and CDR2 SNEGSKA (reference sequence). CDR3 size: 15 residues. With 0 bases removed from V and 3 bases from J, the gap between germline ends came to 15 bases. CDR3 DNA sequence: TGCAGTGCTAGAGATCCGGGCAGTCTTAGCTACGAGCAGTACTTC. Protein sequence: CSARDPGSLSYEQYF.

The rearrangement uses TRBV5-1 and TRBJ2-1; no firm D call. Per the germline V gene, CDR1 is SGHRS and CDR2 is YFSETQ. This CDR3 spans 16 amino acids. Trimming left V 0 bases short and J 3 bases short, with 13 bases between. CDR3 DNA sequence: TGCGCCAGCAGCTTGGATGGTATGTCCGACTACAATGAGCAGTTCTTC. Its protein is CASSLDGMSDYNEQFF.

Only one count was recorded for this clonotype. The chain is built from TRBV7-9 and TRBJ2-5; TRBD1 matches 8 bases. The junction had 5 bases not matched to a gene; V was cut back by 5 bases and J by 3 bases. The CDR3 totals 14 residues. Germline CDR1 SEHNR, CDR2 FQNEAQ (reference sequence). The CDR3 coding sequence is TGTGCCAGCAGCCGTACAGGGGGAAAAGAGACCCAGTACTTC. The encoded protein is CASSRTGGKETQYF.

The table lists this clonotype with a few counts. The chain couples TRBV12-3 or TRBV12-4 to TRBJ2-2; D remains unclear. This CDR3 is built from 12 residues. Trimming took off 5 bases at V and 3 bases at J, with 4 bases between the two ends. CDR3 amino acids: CASSGDTGELFF. The CDR3 coding sequence is TGTGCCAGCAGTGGCGACACCGGGGAGCTGTTTTTT.

The V call is TRBV7-9, the J call TRBJ1-2; TRBD1 is a possible D gene (5 bases). Between the trimmed V and J ends, which lost 8 bases and 7 bases, there was a span of 11 bases. The CDR3 contains 11 residues. CDR1 SEHNR and CDR2 FQNEAQ come from the germline V gene (reference sequence). CDR3 sequence (DNA): TGTGCCAGCTCCCGGGGGAGTGGCTACACCTTC. Residues: CASSRGSGYTF.

The CDR3 DNA reads as TGTGCCAGCATCTACACACGCGGGGGGAAGAGCACAGATACGCAGTATTTT. The encoded protein is CASIYTRGGKSTDTQYF. The chain combines TRBV5-6 with TRBJ2-3; 8 positions agree with TRBD2. With 6 bases clipped from V and 0 bases from J, the junction kept 12 bases outside the gene matches. The germline V gene has CDR1 SGHDT and CDR2 YYEEEE. This CDR3 has 17 residues.

This chain uses TRBV5-1 with TRBJ2-5; maybe TRBD1 (5 bases). The V gene lost 1 base and the J gene lost 1 base, with 14 bases spanning the gap. Germline V lookup: CDR1 SGHRS, CDR2 YFSETQ. This CDR3 spans 16 amino acids. The CDR3 region is CASSLFMGQFQETQYF. CDR3 nucleotides: TGCGCCAGCAGCTTGTTCATGGGGCAATTCCAAGAGACCCAGTACTTC.

The chain couples TRBV15 to TRBJ2-7; a possible D gene is TRBD2 (5 bases). The length of the CDR3 is 14 residues. The germline gives CDR1 LNHNV, CDR2 YYDKDF (reference sequence). Between the trimmed V and J ends, which lost 4 bases and 2 bases, there was a span of 12 bases. The DNA for the CDR3 is TGTGCCACCAGCAAAAGGAGGACGGCCTACGAGCAGTACTTC. Amino acids: CATSKRRTAYEQYF.

V gene TRBV20-1 combines with J gene TRBJ1-4, with D tentatively TRBD1 (5 bases). There are 17 residues in the CDR3. Trimming shortened V by 8 bases and J by 7 bases, and 29 bases separated the two germline ends. Germline CDR1 is DFQATT and CDR2 is SNEGSKA (reference sequence). The CDR3 here is CSLPSRTGGIGGEKLFF. CDR3 in DNA: TGCAGTCTACCGTCGAGGACGGGTGGGATTGGGGGTGAAAAACTGTTTTTT.

V gene TRBV12-3 or TRBV12-4 combines with J gene TRBJ2-3, with a tentative D call TRBD1 (6 bases). This CDR3 is built from 13 residues. V was trimmed by 8 bases and J by 2 bases, leaving 11 bases between them. CDR3 DNA sequence: TGTGCCAGCGGGGGCTCAGACACAGATACGCAGTATTTT. It yields the protein CASGGSDTDTQYF.

The chain employs TRBV7-9 and TRBJ2-1, with unresolved D. V was trimmed by 6 bases and J by 1 base, leaving 10 bases between them. The CDR3 contains 14 residues. The germline V gene encodes CDR1 SEHNR and CDR2 FQNEAQ (reference sequence). The CDR3 sequence: CASSTPESYNEQFF. The CDR3 region has the DNA TGTGCCAGCAGTACCCCGGAGTCCTACAATGAGCAGTTCTTC.